These T cell receptor beta chains were read from a single sample in a study of metastatic and nonmetastatic thyroid tumors. TCRdb re-analyzed the PCR reads using MiXCR. Here the sample spans 30,000 to 45,000 clones, roughly 20% being singletons. The specimen sequenced was blood. The receptor source for this set is a female donor with papillary thyroid cancer or a benign thyroid nodule (not recorded which). Some clones in this sample may be carry-over from other donors' samples. Both conserved end residues are part of each CDR3. The D gene is left open where the match is weak. Size tells how often a clone was seen (once, few, many) or the class of an expanded clone, and some rows leave it out.

D gene: TRBD1; V gene: TRBV5-1; J gene: TRBJ1-2; clone size: many; CDR3 length: 13; CDR3 DNA: TGCGCCAGCAGCTTACAGGGGGGTGATGGCTACACCTTC; CDR3 protein: CASSLQGGDGYTF
D gene: TRBD2; V gene: TRBV9; J gene: TRBJ2-1; clone size: NA; CDR3 length: 15; CDR3 DNA: TGTGCCAGCAGCGTATCCACGCGGGGGATTAATGATCAGTTCTTC; CDR3 protein: CASSVSTRGINDQFF
D gene: TRBD2; V gene: TRBV5-1; J gene: TRBJ2-3; clone size: NA; CDR3 length: 16; CDR3 DNA: TGCGCCAGCAGCTTGGCGCGGACTAGACCCACAGATACGCAGTATTTT; CDR3 protein: CASSLARTRPTDTQYF
D gene: NA; V gene: TRBV19; J gene: TRBJ2-7; clone size: few; CDR3 length: 14; CDR3 DNA: TGTACCAGTAGTATCCAGCCAGGGGTCTACGAGCAGTACTTC; CDR3 protein: CTSSIQPGVYEQYF
D gene: NA; V gene: TRBV5-1; J gene: TRBJ2-2; clone size: many; CDR3 length: 15; CDR3 DNA: TGCGCCAGCAGCCTGCGGGATCCGAACACCGGGGAGCTGTTTTTT; CDR3 protein: CASSLRDPNTGELFF
D gene: TRBD1; V gene: TRBV20-1; J gene: TRBJ2-1; clone size: NA; CDR3 length: 15; CDR3 DNA: TGCAGTGCTAGAGATCGGACAGGGTGGAACAATGAGCAGTTCTTC; CDR3 protein: CSARDRTGWNNEQFF
D gene: NA; V gene: TRBV19; J gene: TRBJ1-1; clone size: many; CDR3 length: 13; CDR3 DNA: TGTGCCAGTAGTGGAGGAGGAAACACTGAAGCTTTCTTT; CDR3 protein: CASSGGGNTEAFF
D gene: NA; V gene: TRBV12-3/TRBV12-4; J gene: TRBJ1-6; clone size: NA; CDR3 length: 13; CDR3 DNA: TGTGTCAGCAGTTTACATGGGGCTTCACCCCTCCACTTT; CDR3 protein: CVSSLHGASPLHF
D gene: TRBD2; V gene: TRBV6-1; J gene: TRBJ2-7; clone size: NA; CDR3 length: 14; CDR3 DNA: TGTGCCAGCAAGTGTTCGGGAGGTCCCTACGATCAGTACTTC; CDR3 protein: CASKCSGGPYDQYF
D gene: NA; V gene: TRBV3-1; J gene: TRBJ2-5; clone size: many; CDR3 length: 15; CDR3 DNA: TGTGCCAGCAGCCAAGAAGACAGGTATGGGGAGACCCAGTACTTC; CDR3 protein: CASSQEDRYGETQYF
D gene: NA; V gene: TRBV5-1; J gene: TRBJ2-1; clone size: many; CDR3 length: 14; CDR3 DNA: TGCGCCAGCAGCCCTGGACAGACATACAATGAGCAGTTCTTC; CDR3 protein: CASSPGQTYNEQFF
D gene: TRBD1; V gene: TRBV6-1; J gene: TRBJ1-1; clone size: NA; CDR3 length: 14; CDR3 DNA: TGTGCCAGCAGCCACGGGACAGACGCACAATCAACTTTCTTT; CDR3 protein: CASSHGTDAQSTFF
D gene: TRBD1; V gene: TRBV20-1; J gene: TRBJ1-4; clone size: many; CDR3 length: 13; CDR3 DNA: TGCAGTGCCCATGACAGGGGGCGTGAAAAACTGTTTTTT; CDR3 protein: CSAHDRGREKLFF
D gene: NA; V gene: TRBV6-1; J gene: TRBJ1-5; clone size: few; CDR3 length: 12; CDR3 DNA: TGTGCCAGCAGGGGGGGGGGCAGACGTCTGCATTTT; CDR3 protein: CASRGGGRRLHF
D gene: NA; V gene: TRBV6-1; J gene: TRBJ2-2; clone size: many; CDR3 length: 13; CDR3 DNA: TGTGCCAGCAGAACAGGGAACACCGGGGAGCTGTTTTTT; CDR3 protein: CASRTGNTGELFF
D gene: NA; V gene: TRBV4-1; J gene: TRBJ1-1; clone size: NA; CDR3 length: 15; CDR3 DNA: TGCGCCAGCAGCCAATCACCGTCTCTGAACACTGAAGCTTTCTTT; CDR3 protein: CASSQSPSLNTEAFF
D gene: NA; V gene: TRBV2; J gene: TRBJ1-2; clone size: many; CDR3 length: 14; CDR3 DNA: TGTGCCAGCAGTCGTGACGGTAATCCCGGGGGCTACACCTTC; CDR3 protein: CASSRDGNPGGYTF
D gene: TRBD1; V gene: TRBV19; J gene: TRBJ1-1; clone size: many; CDR3 length: 14; CDR3 DNA: TGTGCCAGTAGTCTAAAACAGGGGATCTCTGAAGCTTTCTTT; CDR3 protein: CASSLKQGISEAFF
D gene: NA; V gene: TRBV12-3/TRBV12-4; J gene: TRBJ1-4; clone size: many; CDR3 length: 15; CDR3 DNA: TGTGCCAGCAGTTTAGCCAGCCCTGGAGTTGAAAAACTGTTTTTT; CDR3 protein: CASSLASPGVEKLFF
D gene: NA; V gene: TRBV5-1; J gene: TRBJ1-1; clone size: NA; CDR3 length: 14; CDR3 DNA: TGCGCCAGCAGCTTGGAGTCGAGGAACACTGAAGCTTTCTTT; CDR3 protein: CASSLESRNTEAFF
D gene: NA; V gene: TRBV20-1; J gene: TRBJ2-1; clone size: NA; CDR3 length: 11; CDR3 DNA: TGCAGTGTACAAGGTGGAAATGAGCAGTTCTTC; CDR3 protein: CSVQGGNEQFF
D gene: NA; V gene: TRBV5-8; J gene: TRBJ2-7; clone size: NA; CDR3 length: 16; CDR3 DNA: TGTGCCAGCAGCTTGGGATGGGAGGAGAGCTCCTACGAGCAGTACTTC; CDR3 protein: CASSLGWEESSYEQYF
D gene: NA; V gene: TRBV20-1; J gene: TRBJ1-6; clone size: many; CDR3 length: 16; CDR3 DNA: TGCAGTGCTAGAGATGCGGCAGCCTCCTATAATTCACCCCTCCACTTT; CDR3 protein: CSARDAAASYNSPLHF
D gene: TRBD1; V gene: TRBV7-3; J gene: TRBJ1-4; clone size: many; CDR3 length: 12; CDR3 DNA: TGTGCCAGCAGCTCCCAGACAGGGTCCTTTTTTTTT; CDR3 protein: CASSSQTGSFFF
D gene: NA; V gene: TRBV15; J gene: TRBJ2-7; clone size: many; CDR3 length: 13; CDR3 DNA: TGTGCCACTGCTCAGGGGCGAAGCTACGAGCAGTACTTC; CDR3 protein: CATAQGRSYEQYF
D gene: TRBD2; V gene: TRBV3-1; J gene: TRBJ2-5; clone size: many; CDR3 length: 15; CDR3 DNA: TGTGCCAGCAGCCAAGGACTAGCACCTCAAGAGACCCAGTACTTC; CDR3 protein: CASSQGLAPQETQYF
D gene: NA; V gene: TRBV19; J gene: TRBJ1-5; clone size: NA; CDR3 length: 15; CDR3 DNA: TGTGCCACAAGGGAAGGGTTAGTAAGCAATCAGACCCAGCATTTT; CDR3 protein: CATREGLVSNQTQHF
D gene: NA; V gene: TRBV20-1; J gene: TRBJ2-7; clone size: many; CDR3 length: 16; CDR3 DNA: TGCAGTGCTAGAGGTGGGGGGCGGGTGGTTAACTACGAGCAGTACTTC; CDR3 protein: CSARGGGRVVNYEQYF
D gene: NA; V gene: TRBV6-1; J gene: TRBJ1-4; clone size: many; CDR3 length: 14; CDR3 DNA: TGTGCCAGCAGTGAAGGAACCCCTCCGGGGGAACTGTTTTTT; CDR3 protein: CASSEGTPPGELFF
D gene: TRBD1; V gene: TRBV20-1; J gene: TRBJ1-2; clone size: once; CDR3 length: 13; CDR3 DNA: TGCAGTGCTCCGTTACAGGGGAATCTTGGCTACACCTTC; CDR3 protein: CSAPLQGNLGYTF
D gene: NA; V gene: TRBV11-1; J gene: TRBJ2-3; clone size: NA; CDR3 length: 15; CDR3 DNA: TGTGCCAGCAGCCCCGGTGGGGGTGGCACAGATACGCAGTATTTT; CDR3 protein: CASSPGGGGTDTQYF
D gene: NA; V gene: TRBV2; J gene: TRBJ2-2; clone size: NA; CDR3 length: 14; CDR3 DNA: TGTGCCGGCAAAAGGTGGCCCAACACCTGGGAGCTGTTTTTT; CDR3 protein: CAGKRWPNTWELFF
D gene: NA; V gene: TRBV12-3/TRBV12-4; J gene: TRBJ2-1; clone size: NA; CDR3 length: 16; CDR3 DNA: TGTGCCAGCAGCCCACAGAGGGGCGGTGGGGTGAATGAGCAGTTCTTC; CDR3 protein: CASSPQRGGGVNEQFF
D gene: NA; V gene: TRBV5-8; J gene: TRBJ2-3; clone size: NA; CDR3 length: 11; CDR3 DNA: TGTGCCAGCACCTTCGTGAATACGCAGTATTTT; CDR3 protein: CASTFVNTQYF
D gene: TRBD2; V gene: TRBV19; J gene: TRBJ2-3; clone size: many; CDR3 length: 15; CDR3 DNA: TGTGCCAGTAGCCCGGGACTAATAAGCACAGATACGCAGTATTTT; CDR3 protein: CASSPGLISTDTQYF
D gene: NA; V gene: TRBV28; J gene: TRBJ1-4; clone size: many; CDR3 length: 17; CDR3 DNA: TGTGCCAGCAGCTCAACCCCGCCAGACAGAGGGGGGGAAAAACTGTTTTTT; CDR3 protein: CASSSTPPDRGGEKLFF
D gene: NA; V gene: TRBV20-1; J gene: TRBJ1-4; clone size: many; CDR3 length: 16; CDR3 DNA: TGCAGTGCTAGAGGCACCGACAGTGCAACTAATGAAAAACTGTTTTTT; CDR3 protein: CSARGTDSATNEKLFF
D gene: NA; V gene: TRBV11-3; J gene: TRBJ2-7; clone size: few; CDR3 length: 16; CDR3 DNA: TGCGCCAGCATCTTAGTTAGCCGGAGCCTTAACTACGAGCAGTACTTC; CDR3 protein: CASILVSRSLNYEQYF
D gene: TRBD2; V gene: TRBV10-2; J gene: TRBJ2-1; clone size: many; CDR3 length: 15; CDR3 DNA: TGCGCCAGCAGATTGGGGACTAGCGGGAACAATGAGCAGTTCTTC; CDR3 protein: CASRLGTSGNNEQFF
D gene: TRBD2; V gene: TRBV6-1; J gene: TRBJ2-1; clone size: medium-sized; CDR3 length: 15; CDR3 DNA: TGTGCCAGCAGTTCAGGACTAGCGGCTTACAATGAGCAGTTCTTC; CDR3 protein: CASSSGLAAYNEQFF
D gene: TRBD1; V gene: TRBV25-1; J gene: TRBJ1-1; clone size: many; CDR3 length: 13; CDR3 DNA: TGTGCCAGCATCGGGGACAGGAACACTGAAGCTTTCTTT; CDR3 protein: CASIGDRNTEAFF
D gene: NA; V gene: TRBV2; J gene: TRBJ1-2; clone size: many; CDR3 length: 12; CDR3 DNA: TGTGCCAGCAAGGGTACTAACTATGGCTACACCTTC; CDR3 protein: CASKGTNYGYTF
D gene: TRBD1; V gene: TRBV4-1; J gene: TRBJ1-2; clone size: many; CDR3 length: 15; CDR3 DNA: TGCGCCAGCAGCCAGTACTCACAGGGGCACTATGGCTACACCTTC; CDR3 protein: CASSQYSQGHYGYTF
D gene: NA; V gene: TRBV4-2; J gene: TRBJ2-6; clone size: NA; CDR3 length: 18; CDR3 DNA: TGTGCCAGCAGCCAAGTAATATCGGGAGAGCCAGGGGCCAACGTCCTGACTTTC; CDR3 protein: CASSQVISGEPGANVLTF
D gene: NA; V gene: TRBV11-2; J gene: TRBJ2-7; clone size: many; CDR3 length: 11; CDR3 DNA: TGTGCCAGCAGCCTCCATTACGAGCAGTACTTC; CDR3 protein: CASSLHYEQYF
D gene: NA; V gene: TRBV4-1; J gene: TRBJ1-1; clone size: NA; CDR3 length: 13; CDR3 DNA: TGCGCCAGCAGCCAAGATTTCCAGAATGAAGCTTTCTTT; CDR3 protein: CASSQDFQNEAFF
D gene: TRBD1; V gene: TRBV20-1; J gene: TRBJ2-7; clone size: many; CDR3 length: 14; CDR3 DNA: TGCAGTGCTAGTCCCGGGACAGGGCCAGGTGAGCAGTACTTC; CDR3 protein: CSASPGTGPGEQYF
D gene: NA; V gene: TRBV6-1; J gene: TRBJ2-2; clone size: medium-sized; CDR3 length: 15; CDR3 DNA: TGTGCCAGCAGTGAAGGACAGGGAGGAGCCGGGGAGCTGTTTTTT; CDR3 protein: CASSEGQGGAGELFF
D gene: NA; V gene: TRBV28; J gene: TRBJ1-5; clone size: medium-sized; CDR3 length: 14; CDR3 DNA: TGTGCCAGCAGTCCTACACACTTCAATCAGCCCCAGCATTTT; CDR3 protein: CASSPTHFNQPQHF
D gene: TRBD2; V gene: TRBV11-2; J gene: TRBJ2-3; clone size: many; CDR3 length: 17; CDR3 DNA: TGTGCCAGCAGCTTAGACCGGACTAGCGGGAGTGGAGATACGCAGTATTTT; CDR3 protein: CASSLDRTSGSGDTQYF
D gene: NA; V gene: TRBV28; J gene: TRBJ1-6; clone size: few; CDR3 length: 14; CDR3 DNA: TGTGCCATCAGTACCACACCGAGTAATTCACCCCTCCACTTT; CDR3 protein: CAISTTPSNSPLHF
D gene: TRBD1; V gene: TRBV20-1; J gene: TRBJ1-4; clone size: NA; CDR3 length: 17; CDR3 DNA: TGCAGTGCCCGGCGCCCGACAGGGGGAGGAACTAATGAAAAACTGTTTTTT; CDR3 protein: CSARRPTGGGTNEKLFF
D gene: TRBD2; V gene: TRBV6-2/TRBV6-3; J gene: TRBJ2-3; clone size: few; CDR3 length: 13; CDR3 DNA: TGTGCCAGCAGTTTGGGGAGGGTAGATACGCAGTATTTT; CDR3 protein: CASSLGRVDTQYF
D gene: NA; V gene: TRBV7-9; J gene: TRBJ2-7; clone size: many; CDR3 length: 15; CDR3 DNA: TGTGCCAGCAGCAACGTCGGAGGGCCGAACTACGAGCAGTACTTC; CDR3 protein: CASSNVGGPNYEQYF